This TCR beta chain was captured by sequencing in a study of blood T cell repertoires in COVID-19. Germline V gene sequence: CDR1 SNHLY, CDR2 FYNNEI. The germline V and J ends were trimmed by 5 bases and 3 bases, with 13 bases remaining between them. This CDR3 region has 15 residues. This clone was recorded a few times. Produced via immunoSEQ multiplex PCR; TCRdb's table is partial and in-frame only. Of roughly 65,000 clones listed, 60% to 85% are singletons. Sequenced sample: peripheral blood. The sequence was obtained from a man in his sixties with acute or convalescent COVID-19. V and J are TRBV2 and TRBJ1-4, with unresolved D. CDR3 amino acids: CASSLNSASNEKLFF. Written as DNA, the CDR3 is TGTGCCAGCAGTTTAAACAGTGCCTCTAATGAAAAACTGTTTTTT.